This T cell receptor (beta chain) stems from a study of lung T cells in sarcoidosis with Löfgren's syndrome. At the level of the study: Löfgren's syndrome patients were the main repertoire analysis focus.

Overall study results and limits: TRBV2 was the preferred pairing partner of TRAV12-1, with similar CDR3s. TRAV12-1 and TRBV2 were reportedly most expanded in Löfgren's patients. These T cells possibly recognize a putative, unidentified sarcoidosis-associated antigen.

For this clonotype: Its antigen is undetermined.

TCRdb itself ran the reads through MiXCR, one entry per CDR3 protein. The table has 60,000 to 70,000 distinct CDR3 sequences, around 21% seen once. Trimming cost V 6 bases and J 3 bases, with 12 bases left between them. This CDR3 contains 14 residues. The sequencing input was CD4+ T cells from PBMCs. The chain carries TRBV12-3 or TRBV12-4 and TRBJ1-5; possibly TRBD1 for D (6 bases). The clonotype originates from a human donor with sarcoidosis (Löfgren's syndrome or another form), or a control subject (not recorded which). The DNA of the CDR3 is TGTGCCAGCAGCGGACAGAATAACAATCAGCCCCAGCATTTT. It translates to CASSGQNNNQPQHF.